This T cell receptor (beta chain) appears in the sequencing data of a study of cytomegalovirus exposure and HLA in healthy donors. Study-level information: The Caucasian-associated ancestry cluster held roughly 80% of some 420 genotyped donors.

General study results and limits: Within a later analysis, the majority of CMV-associated TCR beta chains appeared HLA-restricted. There were some public TCRs occurring in many donors, but most TCR sequences were rare. A later analysis linked a missense variant in DCLRE1C to the trimming of TCR beta V and J genes.

PCR involved 60 Vbeta and 13 Jbeta primers. Profiling relied on immunoSEQ multiplex PCR, and the TCRdb table lists in-frame clones only, not all of them. The top ten clones hold less than 0.75% of a sample with under 150,000 clones, around 81% of them seen once. Comments on this clone: Its antigen remains unidentified.

Sequencing was performed on PBMCs. The origin of this receptor is a man between 18 and 29 years old in good health and CMV-seronegative.

The CDR3 DNA reads TGTGCCAGCAGGCACGACCTGGGACTAGCGGGGGTAGAGACCCAGTACTTC. It is translated as CASRHDLGLAGVETQYF. The chain employs TRBV11-3 and TRBJ2-5, with TRBD2 identical over 14 bases. Looked up from germline, CDR1 is SGHNT and CDR2 is YENEEA. The CDR3 contains 17 residues. V lost 6 bases, J lost 4 bases, and 10 bases stayed unmatched. The whole variable domain, filled in from reference TRBV11-3 and TRBJ2-5, reads EAGVVQSPRYKIIEKKQPVAFWCNPISGHNTLYWYLQNLGQGPELLIRYENEEAVDDSQLPKDRFSAERLKGVDSTLKIQPAELGDSAVYLCASRHDLGLAGVETQYFGPGTRLLVL.